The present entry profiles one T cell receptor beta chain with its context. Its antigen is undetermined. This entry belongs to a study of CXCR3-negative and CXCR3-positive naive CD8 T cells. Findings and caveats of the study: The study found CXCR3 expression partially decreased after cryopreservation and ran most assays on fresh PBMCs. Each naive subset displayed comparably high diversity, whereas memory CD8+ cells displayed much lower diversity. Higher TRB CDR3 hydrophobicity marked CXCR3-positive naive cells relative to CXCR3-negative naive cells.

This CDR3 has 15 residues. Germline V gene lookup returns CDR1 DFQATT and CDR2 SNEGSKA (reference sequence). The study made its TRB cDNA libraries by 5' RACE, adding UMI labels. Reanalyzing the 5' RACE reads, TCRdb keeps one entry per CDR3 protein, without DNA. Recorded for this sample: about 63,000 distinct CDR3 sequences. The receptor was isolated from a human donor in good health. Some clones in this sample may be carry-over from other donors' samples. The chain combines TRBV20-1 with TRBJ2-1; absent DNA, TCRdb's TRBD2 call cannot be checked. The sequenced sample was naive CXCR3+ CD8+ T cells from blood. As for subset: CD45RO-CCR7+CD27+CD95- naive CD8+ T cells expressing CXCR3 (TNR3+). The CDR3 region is CSARDVTSGYNEQFF.